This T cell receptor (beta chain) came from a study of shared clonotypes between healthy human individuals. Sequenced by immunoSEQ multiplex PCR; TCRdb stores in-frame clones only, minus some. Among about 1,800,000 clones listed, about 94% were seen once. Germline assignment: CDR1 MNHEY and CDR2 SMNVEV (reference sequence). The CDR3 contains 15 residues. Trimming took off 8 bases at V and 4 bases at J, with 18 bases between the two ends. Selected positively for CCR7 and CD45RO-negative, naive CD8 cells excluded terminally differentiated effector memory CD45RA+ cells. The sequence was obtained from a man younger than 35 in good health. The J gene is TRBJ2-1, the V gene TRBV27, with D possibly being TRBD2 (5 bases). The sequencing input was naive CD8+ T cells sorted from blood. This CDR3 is CASGIGLADYNEQFF. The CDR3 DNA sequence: TGTGCCAGCGGGATTGGGCTAGCTGATTACAATGAGCAGTTCTTC.